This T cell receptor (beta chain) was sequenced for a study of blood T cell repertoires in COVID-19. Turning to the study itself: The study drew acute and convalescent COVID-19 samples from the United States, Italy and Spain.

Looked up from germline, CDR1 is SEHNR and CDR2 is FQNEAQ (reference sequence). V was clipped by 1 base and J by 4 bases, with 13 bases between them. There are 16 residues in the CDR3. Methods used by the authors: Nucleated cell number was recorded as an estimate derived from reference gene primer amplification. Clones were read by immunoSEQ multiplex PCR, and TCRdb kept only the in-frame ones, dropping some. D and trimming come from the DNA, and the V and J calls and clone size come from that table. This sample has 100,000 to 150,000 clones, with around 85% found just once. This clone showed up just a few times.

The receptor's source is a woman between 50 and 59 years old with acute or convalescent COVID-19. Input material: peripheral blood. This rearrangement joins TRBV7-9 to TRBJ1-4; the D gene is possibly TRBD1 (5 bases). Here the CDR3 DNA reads TGTGCCAGCAGCTTAGATGGGGCTGTAGGTAATGAAAAACTGTTTTTT. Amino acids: CASSLDGAVGNEKLFF.